This entry concerns a single TCR beta chain. V was trimmed by 6 bases and J by 5 bases, leaving 11 bases between them. CDR1 and CDR2 (germline): SGHTA, FQGNSA. The CDR3 has 12 residues. Per the original methods: Reference gene primers were amplified, and this amplification served to estimate nucleated cell counts. The method was immunoSEQ multiplex PCR; TCRdb's version includes in-frame clones alone and lacks a portion of them. V, J and clone size are taken as reported in that table, and D and trimming were inferred from the DNA itself. The data contain under 250,000 clones, 70% to 90% of them seen just once; the ten biggest clones take up 6.2%. This record belongs to a study of blood T cell repertoires in COVID-19. Study overall: Samples representing acute and convalescent COVID-19 were sourced from the United States, Italy and Spain. PBMCs, B-cell-depleted T cells, or T cells were the source of the cDNA or gDNA that made up the material.

The gene calls are TRBV7-2 and TRBJ2-7; perhaps TRBD1 as D (6 bases). Material: peripheral blood. The TCR sequence derives from a man aged 55 to 70 with acute or convalescent COVID-19. CDR3 bases: TGTGCCAGCAGTTTGGACAGAAACGAGCAGTACTTC. It yields the protein CASSLDRNEQYF.